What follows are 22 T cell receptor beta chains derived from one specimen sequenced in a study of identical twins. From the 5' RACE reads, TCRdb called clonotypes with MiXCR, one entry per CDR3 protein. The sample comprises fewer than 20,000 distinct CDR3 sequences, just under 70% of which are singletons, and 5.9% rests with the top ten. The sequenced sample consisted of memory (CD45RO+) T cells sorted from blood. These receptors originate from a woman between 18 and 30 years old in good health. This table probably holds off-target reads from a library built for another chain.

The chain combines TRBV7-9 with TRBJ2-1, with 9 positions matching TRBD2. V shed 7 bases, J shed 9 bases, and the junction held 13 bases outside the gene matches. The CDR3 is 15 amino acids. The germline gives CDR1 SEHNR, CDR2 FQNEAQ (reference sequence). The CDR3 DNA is TGTGCCAGCACATACGGATTAGCGGGAGTCAGTGAGCAGTTCTTC. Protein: CASTYGLAGVSEQFF.

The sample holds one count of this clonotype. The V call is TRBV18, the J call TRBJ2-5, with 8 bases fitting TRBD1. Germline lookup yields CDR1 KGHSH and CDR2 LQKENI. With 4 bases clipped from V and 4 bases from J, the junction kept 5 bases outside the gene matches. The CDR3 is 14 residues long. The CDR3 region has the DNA TGTGCCAGCTCACGATCAGGGGGCTTAGAGACCCAGTACTTC. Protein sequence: CASSRSGGLETQYF.

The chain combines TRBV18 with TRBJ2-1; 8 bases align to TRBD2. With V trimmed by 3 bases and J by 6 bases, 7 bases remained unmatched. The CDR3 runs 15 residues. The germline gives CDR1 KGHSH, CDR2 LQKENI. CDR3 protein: CASSPVAGTVNEQFF. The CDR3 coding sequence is TGTGCCAGCTCACCCGTAGCGGGAACAGTCAATGAGCAGTTCTTC.

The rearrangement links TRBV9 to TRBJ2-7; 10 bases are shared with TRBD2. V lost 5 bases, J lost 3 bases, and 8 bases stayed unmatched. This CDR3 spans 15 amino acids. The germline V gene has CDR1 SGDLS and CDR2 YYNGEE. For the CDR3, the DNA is TGTGCCAGCAGTCAGACTAGCGGGCCTAACTACGAGCAGTACTTC. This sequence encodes CASSQTSGPNYEQYF.

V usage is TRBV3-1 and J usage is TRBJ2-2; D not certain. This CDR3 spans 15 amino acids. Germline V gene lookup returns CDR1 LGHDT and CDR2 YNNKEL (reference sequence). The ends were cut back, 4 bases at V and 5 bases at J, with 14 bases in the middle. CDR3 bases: TGTGCCAGCAGCCGGGCCGCCGGTGGAACCGGGGAGCTGTTTTTT. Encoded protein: CASSRAAGGTGELFF.

CDR3 DNA: TGTGCCAGCAGTTTCCTCCCGACTAGCGGGATTTACAATGAGCAGTTCTTC. Its protein product is CASSFLPTSGIYNEQFF. The rearrangement joins TRBV6-1 to TRBJ2-1, with 11 bases fitting TRBD2. The CDR3 loop spans 17 amino acids. Germline CDR1 is MNHNS and CDR2 is SASEGT. The J segment lost 4 bases and the V segment lost 5 bases, leaving 10 bases of the junction unmatched.

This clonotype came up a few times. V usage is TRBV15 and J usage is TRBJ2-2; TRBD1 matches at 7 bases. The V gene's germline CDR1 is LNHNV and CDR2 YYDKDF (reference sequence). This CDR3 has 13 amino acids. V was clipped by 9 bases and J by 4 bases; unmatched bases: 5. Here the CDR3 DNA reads TGTGCCACTGCGAAGGGGGCCACCGGGGAGCTGTTTTTT. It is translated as CATAKGATGELFF.

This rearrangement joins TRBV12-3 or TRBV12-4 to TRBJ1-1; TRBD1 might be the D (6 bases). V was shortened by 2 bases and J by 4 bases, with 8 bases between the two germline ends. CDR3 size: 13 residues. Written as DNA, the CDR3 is TGTGCCAGCAGTTTAACGACAGGCACTGAAGCTTTCTTT. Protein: CASSLTTGTEAFF.

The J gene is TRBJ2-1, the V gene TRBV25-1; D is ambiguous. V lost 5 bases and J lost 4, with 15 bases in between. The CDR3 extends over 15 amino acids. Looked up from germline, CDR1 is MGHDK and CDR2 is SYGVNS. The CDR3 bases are TGTGCCAGCAGTAACCCCGCATGGCAGTACAATGAGCAGTTCTTC. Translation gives CASSNPAWQYNEQFF.

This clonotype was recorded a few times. The CDR3 here is CASRPVDGTAAERYTF. DNA of the CDR3: TGCGCCAGCCGACCCGTCGACGGGACAGCCGCGGAACGCTACACCTTC. V and J are TRBV5-1 and TRBJ1-2; 7 bases fit TRBD1. V trimming: 7 bases; J trimming: 9 bases; junction bases outside the gene matches: 21. Germline assignment: CDR1 SGHRS and CDR2 YFSETQ. This CDR3 is built from 16 residues. Combining the CDR3 with reference TRBV5-1 and TRBJ1-2 gives the whole variable domain KAGVTQTPRYLIKTRGQQVTLSCSPISGHRSVSWYQQTPGQGLQFLFEYFSETQRNKGNFPGRFSGRQFSNSRSEMNVSTLELGDSALYLCASRPVDGTAAERYTFGSGTRLTVV.

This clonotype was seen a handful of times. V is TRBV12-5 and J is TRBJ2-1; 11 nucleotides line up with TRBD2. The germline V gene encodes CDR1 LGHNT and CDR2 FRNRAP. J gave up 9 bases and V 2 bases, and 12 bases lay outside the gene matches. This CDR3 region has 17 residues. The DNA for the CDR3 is TGTGCTAGTGGTTTGCGGGCTAGCGGGAGGTATCTGTCTGAGCAGTTCTTC. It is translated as CASGLRASGRYLSEQFF.

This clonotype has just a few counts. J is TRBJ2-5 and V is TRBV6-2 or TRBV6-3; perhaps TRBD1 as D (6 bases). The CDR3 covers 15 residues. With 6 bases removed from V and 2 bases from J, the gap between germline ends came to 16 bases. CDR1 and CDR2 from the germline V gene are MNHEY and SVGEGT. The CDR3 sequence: CASSPGQFRQETQYF. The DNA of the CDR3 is TGTGCCAGCAGCCCCGGACAGTTTCGTCAAGAGACCCAGTACTTC.

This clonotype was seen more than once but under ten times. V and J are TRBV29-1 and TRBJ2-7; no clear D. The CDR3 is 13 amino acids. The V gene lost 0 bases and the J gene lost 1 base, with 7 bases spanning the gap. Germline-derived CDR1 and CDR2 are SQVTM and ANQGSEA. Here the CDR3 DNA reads TGCAGCGTTGAAGAGAGGTCTTCCTACGAGCAGTACTTC. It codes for CSVEERSSYEQYF.

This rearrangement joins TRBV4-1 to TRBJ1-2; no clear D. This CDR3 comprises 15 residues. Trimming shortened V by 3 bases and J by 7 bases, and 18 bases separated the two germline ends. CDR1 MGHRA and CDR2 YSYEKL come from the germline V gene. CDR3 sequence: CASSQGHGPFVGYTF. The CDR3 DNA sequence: TGCGCCAGCAGCCAGGGCCATGGCCCTTTTGTTGGCTACACCTTC.

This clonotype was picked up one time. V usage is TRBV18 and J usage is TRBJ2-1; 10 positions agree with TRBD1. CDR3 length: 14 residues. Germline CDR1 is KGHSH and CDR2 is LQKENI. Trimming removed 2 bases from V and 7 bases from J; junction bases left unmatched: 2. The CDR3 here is CASSPGTGVNEQFF. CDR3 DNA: TGTGCCAGCTCACCAGGGACAGGGGTAAATGAGCAGTTCTTC.

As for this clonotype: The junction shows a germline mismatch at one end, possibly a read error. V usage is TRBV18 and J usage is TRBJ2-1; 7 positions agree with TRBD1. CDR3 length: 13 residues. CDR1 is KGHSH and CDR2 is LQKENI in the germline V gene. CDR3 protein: CASSPQGKIEQFF. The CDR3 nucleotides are TGTGCCAGCTCCCCACAGGGGAAGATTGAGCAGTTCTTC.

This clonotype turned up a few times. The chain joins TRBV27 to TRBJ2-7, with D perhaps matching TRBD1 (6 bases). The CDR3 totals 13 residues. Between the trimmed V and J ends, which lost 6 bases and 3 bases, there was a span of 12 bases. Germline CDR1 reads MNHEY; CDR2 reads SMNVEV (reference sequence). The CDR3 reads CASRGQNNYEQYF. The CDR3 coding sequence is TGTGCCAGCAGAGGACAGAACAACTACGAGCAGTACTTC.

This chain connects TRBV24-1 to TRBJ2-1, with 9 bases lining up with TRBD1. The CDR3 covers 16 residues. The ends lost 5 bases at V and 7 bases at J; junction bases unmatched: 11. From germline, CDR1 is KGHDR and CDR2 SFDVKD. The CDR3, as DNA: TGTGCCACCAGTGGGCCGGGACAGGGTTCGTGGAATGAGCAGTTCTTC. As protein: CATSGPGQGSWNEQFF.

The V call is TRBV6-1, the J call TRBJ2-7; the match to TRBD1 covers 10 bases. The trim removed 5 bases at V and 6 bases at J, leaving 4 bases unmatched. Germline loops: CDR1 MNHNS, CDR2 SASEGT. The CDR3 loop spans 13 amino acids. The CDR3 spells CASSRRTGGEQYF. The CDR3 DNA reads TGTGCCAGCAGTCGACGGACAGGGGGCGAGCAGTACTTC.

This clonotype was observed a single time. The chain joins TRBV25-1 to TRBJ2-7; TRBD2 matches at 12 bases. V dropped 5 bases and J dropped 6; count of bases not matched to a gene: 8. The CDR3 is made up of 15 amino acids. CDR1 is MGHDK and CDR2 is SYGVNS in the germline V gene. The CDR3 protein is CASSRGGLAGSEQYF. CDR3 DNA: TGTGCCAGCAGTCGCGGTGGACTAGCGGGGAGCGAGCAGTACTTC.

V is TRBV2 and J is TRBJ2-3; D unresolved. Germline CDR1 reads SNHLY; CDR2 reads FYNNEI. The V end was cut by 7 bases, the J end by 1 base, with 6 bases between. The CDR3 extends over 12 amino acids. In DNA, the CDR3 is TGTGCCAGCATAGAAGGCACAGATACGCAGTATTTT. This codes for CASIEGTDTQYF. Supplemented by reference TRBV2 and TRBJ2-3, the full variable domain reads EPEVTQTPSHQVTQMGQEVILRCVPISNHLYFYWYRQILGQKVEFLVSFYNNEISEKSEIFDDQFSVERPDGSNFTLKIRSTKLEDSAMYFCASIEGTDTQYFGPGTRLTVL.

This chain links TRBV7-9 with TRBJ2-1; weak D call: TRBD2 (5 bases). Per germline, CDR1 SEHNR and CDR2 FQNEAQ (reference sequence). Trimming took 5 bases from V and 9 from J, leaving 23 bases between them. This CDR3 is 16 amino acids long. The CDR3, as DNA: TGTGCCAGCAGCCCTGACTATCCATCTAGCCCGGCTGAGCAGTTCTTC. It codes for CASSPDYPSSPAEQFF.